A selection of T cell receptor beta chains follows, all from one sample in a study of T cells after yellow fever vaccination. TCRdb independently ran MiXCR on the 5' RACE reads; one entry per CDR3 protein. The repertoire has just over 250,000 distinct CDR3 sequences, about 5% of them found once; the top ten carry more than 3%. The sequences come from CD4+ T cells sorted from PBMCs, collected on the day of the yellow fever booster vaccination. These receptors were obtained from a man aged 18 to 30 who received the YFV17D yellow fever vaccine. Each CDR3 is given with its conserved first and last residue. The D gene is left open where the match is weak. Size is omitted from some rows. Given values are once, few, many or a class for expanded clones.

d_call j_call v_call clone_size cdr3_aa cdr3_nt
- TRBJ1-5 TRBV10-3 - CAISESLSNQPQHF TGTGCCATCAGTGAGTCGCTGAGCAATCAGCCCCAGCATTTT
- TRBJ1-1 TRBV20-1 few CSSLGSANEAFF TGCAGCTCTTTAGGATCCGCGAATGAAGCTTTCTTT
- TRBJ2-3 TRBV5-1 many CASSLFTGPDTQYF TGCGCCAGCAGCTTGTTCACAGGCCCAGATACGCAGTATTTT
- TRBJ1-3 TRBV20-1 few CSARRGGSGNTIYF TGCAGTGCTAGGCGAGGAGGCTCTGGAAACACCATATATTTT
- TRBJ1-1 TRBV5-6 many CASSVDIDTEAFF TGTGCCAGCAGCGTGGACATTGACACTGAAGCTTTCTTT
- TRBJ1-5 TRBV20-1 - CSARGSYNQPQHF TGCAGTGCTAGAGGAAGCTACAATCAGCCCCAGCATTTT
- TRBJ2-2 TRBV5-1 many CASSLTAANTGELFF TGCGCCAGCAGCTTGACGGCAGCGAACACCGGGGAGCTGTTTTTT
- TRBJ2-5 TRBV18 many CASSPRSTYQETQYF TGTGCCAGCTCACCTAGATCGACCTACCAAGAGACCCAGTACTTC
TRBD1 TRBJ2-2 TRBV7-2 few CASSTRGQGHGELFF TGTGCCAGCAGCACCAGGGGACAGGGGCACGGGGAGCTGTTTTTT
- TRBJ1-3 TRBV20-1 - CSAIGTISGNTIYF TGCAGTGCCATCGGGACAATCTCTGGAAACACCATATATTTT
- TRBJ2-6 TRBV2 many CASSPDTGANVLTF TGTGCCAGCAGTCCCGATACCGGGGCCAACGTCCTGACTTTC
- TRBJ2-1 TRBV11-2 many CASSWGFGYNEQFF TGTGCCAGCAGCTGGGGGTTCGGCTACAATGAGCAGTTCTTC
TRBD1 TRBJ2-1 TRBV4-1 few CASSLRQGETYNEQFF TGCGCCAGCAGCCTCAGACAGGGTGAAACCTACAATGAGCAGTTCTTC
TRBD1 TRBJ1-3 TRBV12-3/TRBV12-4 - CASSRTGKNTIYF TGTGCCAGCAGTCGGACAGGAAAAAACACCATATATTTT
TRBD1 TRBJ2-2 TRBV7-2 few CASRWDRGNTGELFF TGTGCCAGCAGATGGGACAGGGGTAACACCGGGGAGCTGTTTTTT
- TRBJ1-2 TRBV3-1 - CASSQERSYGYTF TGTGCCAGCAGCCAAGAGAGATCCTATGGCTACACCTTC
- TRBJ1-2 TRBV5-5 many CASSRRDGKRYTF TGTGCCAGCAGTCGAAGAGATGGGAAAAGATACACCTTC
- TRBJ1-1 TRBV7-2 many CASSFGNRALNTEAFF TGTGCCAGCAGCTTTGGGAACAGGGCCCTGAACACTGAAGCTTTCTTT
TRBD1 TRBJ1-5 TRBV20-1 many CSARTGGDQPQHF TGCAGTGCTAGGACAGGGGGAGATCAGCCCCAGCATTTT
- TRBJ2-1 TRBV7-3 few CASSLSQDNEQFF TGTGCCAGCAGCTTAAGTCAGGACAATGAGCAGTTCTTC
- TRBJ1-5 TRBV18 - CASSPGQPQDQPQHF TGTGCCAGCTCACCCGGCCAGCCCCAAGATCAGCCCCAGCATTTT
- TRBJ2-3 TRBV30 - CAWSVGGTSTDTQYF TGTGCCTGGAGTGTGGGCGGGACTAGCACAGATACGCAGTATTTT
TRBD1 TRBJ1-3 TRBV7-2 - CASSPYTGGATNTIYF TGTGCCAGCAGCCCTTACACAGGGGGCGCAACAAACACCATATATTTT
- TRBJ2-1 TRBV7-2 few CASSLGGQSPAYNEQFF TGTGCCAGCAGCTTAGGAGGGCAGTCCCCAGCCTACAATGAGCAGTTCTTC
- TRBJ1-5 TRBV12-3/TRBV12-4 few CATGYSNQPQHF TGTGCCACGGGGTATAGCAATCAGCCCCAGCATTTT
TRBD1 TRBJ2-5 TRBV5-1 few CASSLTQGAQETQYF TGCGCCAGCAGCTTGACACAGGGGGCACAAGAGACCCAGTACTTC
- TRBJ2-2 TRBV7-2 few CASSLMGQMNTGELFF TGTGCCAGCAGCTTAATGGGGCAGATGAACACCGGGGAGCTGTTTTTT
TRBD2 TRBJ2-1 TRBV7-6 few CASSLGTSPNEQFF TGTGCCAGCAGCCTCGGGACTAGCCCGAATGAGCAGTTCTTC
- TRBJ2-7 TRBV10-3 many CAISESRRTYEQYF TGTGCCATCAGTGAGTCGAGGCGTACCTACGAGCAGTACTTC
- TRBJ2-7 TRBV5-1 many CASSSNPTGYEQYF TGCGCCAGCAGCTCCAACCCGACAGGCTACGAGCAGTACTTC
- TRBJ2-3 TRBV7-2 few CASSLVLRADTQYF TGTGCCAGCAGCTTAGTTCTTAGGGCAGATACGCAGTATTTT
- TRBJ2-1 TRBV29-1 many CSVEGAATWPYNEQFF TGCAGCGTTGAAGGGGCAGCTACTTGGCCCTACAATGAGCAGTTCTTC
TRBD2 TRBJ2-1 TRBV7-9 few CASSYTLAGLYNEQFF TGTGCCAGCAGCTACACCCTAGCGGGGCTCTACAATGAGCAGTTCTTC
- TRBJ2-3 TRBV5-5 few CASSLDYGLLNTQYF TGTGCCAGCAGCTTGGATTACGGGCTTCTGAATACGCAGTATTTT
- TRBJ1-1 TRBV5-8 few CASSLRGLGTEAFF TGTGCCAGCAGCTTGCGGGGATTGGGCACTGAAGCTTTCTTT
TRBD1 TRBJ2-3 TRBV7-2 many CASSFPGQHTDTQYF TGTGCCAGCAGCTTCCCGGGACAGCACACAGATACGCAGTATTTT
- TRBJ1-3 TRBV9 - CASSVEGGAGNTIYF TGTGCCAGCAGCGTAGAAGGGGGAGCTGGAAACACCATATATTTT
TRBD2 TRBJ2-5 TRBV2 once CASETSGGAVGETQYF TGTGCCAGCGAGACTAGCGGGGGGGCGGTCGGAGAGACCCAGTACTTC
- TRBJ2-5 TRBV3-1 many CASSLPSGLGETQYF TGTGCCAGCAGCCTCCCGTCGGGTCTAGGAGAGACCCAGTACTTC
- TRBJ2-3 TRBV4-3 many CASRSLGSDTQYF TGCGCCAGCAGGTCTTTGGGTTCAGATACGCAGTATTTT
- TRBJ2-2 TRBV5-1 many CASSLAFQWTGELFF TGCGCCAGCAGCTTGGCATTCCAGTGGACCGGGGAGCTGTTTTTT
- TRBJ1-1 TRBV3-1 - CASSPSAGDTEAFF TGTGCCAGCAGCCCCAGCGCGGGGGACACTGAAGCTTTCTTT
- TRBJ2-2 TRBV7-2 - CASSSTLGTGELFF TGTGCCAGCAGCTCTACTCTTGGGACCGGGGAGCTGTTTTTT
- TRBJ2-3 TRBV5-1 - CASSLLGTDDTQYF TGCGCCAGCAGCTTACTAGGGACGGATGATACGCAGTATTTT
- TRBJ2-3 TRBV20-1 many CSALVPRVDTQYF TGCAGTGCCTTAGTCCCTCGGGTAGATACGCAGTATTTT
TRBD1 TRBJ1-5 TRBV6-1 many CASSGLTGLDQPQHF TGTGCCAGCAGTGGATTGACAGGGTTGGATCAGCCCCAGCATTTT
TRBD2 TRBJ2-1 TRBV6-5 few CASSGGLAGVQYEQFF TGTGCCAGCAGTGGGGGACTAGCGGGGGTTCAGTATGAGCAGTTCTTC
TRBD2 TRBJ2-1 TRBV4-3 many CASSPHGGSRGGRVEQFF TGCGCCAGCAGCCCCCATGGAGGGTCGCGGGGGGGCCGGGTTGAGCAGTTCTTC
- TRBJ2-5 TRBV19 few CASGWGQETQYF TGTGCCAGTGGTTGGGGGCAGGAGACCCAGTACTTC
- TRBJ2-2 TRBV5-4 many CASSPTGNTGELFF TGTGCCAGCAGCCCTACAGGGAACACCGGGGAGCTGTTTTTT
- TRBJ2-3 TRBV5-6 - CASSLSQYSTDTQYF TGTGCCAGCAGCTTGAGCCAGTATAGCACAGATACGCAGTATTTT
- TRBJ2-1 TRBV7-9 many CASSLIGVEQFF TGTGCCAGCAGCTTGATTGGAGTGGAGCAGTTCTTC
TRBD1 TRBJ1-1 TRBV6-2/TRBV6-3 - CASSFKGTGNTEAFF TGTGCCAGCAGCTTTAAAGGGACAGGGAACACTGAAGCTTTCTTT
- TRBJ2-2 TRBV5-6 many CASSRTVGTGELFF TGTGCCAGCAGCCGCACGGTGGGAACCGGGGAGCTGTTTTTT